The clone carrying this TCR beta chain was seen many times. Its specificity is not known. Template material for amplifying TCR beta CDR3 regions consisted of RNA transcripts. Primed by the HTBI set, a first-round RT-PCR was run on the TCR CDR3. TCRdb analysed the multiplex PCR reads with MiXCR anew, one entry per CDR3 protein. The sample contains approximately 640,000 distinct CDR3 sequences, 17% of which appear only once. This record comes from a study of T cells in Graves' hyperthyroidism and ophthalmopathy. V dropped 4 bases and J dropped 0 bases, with 9 bases sitting between them. The CDR3 has 13 amino acids. Germline assignment: CDR1 DFQATT and CDR2 SNEGSKA (reference sequence). Study-wide findings and caveats: Ophthalmopathy was predicted by the model a median of around 5.9 months ahead of onset.

Sample: blood. The source is a man in his fifties or sixties with Graves' hyperthyroidism. The chain combines TRBV20-1 with TRBJ1-1; D might be TRBD1 (6 bases). The CDR3 protein is CSATGGLNTEAFF. The CDR3 nucleotides are TGCAGTGCTACGGGGGGCTTGAACACTGAAGCTTTCTTT.